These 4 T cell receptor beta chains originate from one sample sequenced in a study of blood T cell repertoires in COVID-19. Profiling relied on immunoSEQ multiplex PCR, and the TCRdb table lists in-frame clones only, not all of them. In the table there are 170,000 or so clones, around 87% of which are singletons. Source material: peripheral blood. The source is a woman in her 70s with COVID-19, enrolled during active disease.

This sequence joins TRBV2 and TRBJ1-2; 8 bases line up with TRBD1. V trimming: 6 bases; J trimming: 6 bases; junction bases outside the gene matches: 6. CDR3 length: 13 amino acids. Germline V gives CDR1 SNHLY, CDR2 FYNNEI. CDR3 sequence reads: CASSLGQGDGYTF. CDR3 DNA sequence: TGTGCCAGCAGCCTCGGACAGGGAGATGGCTACACCTTC.

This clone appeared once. CDR3 sequence reads: CASSLEGQGGTEAFF. CDR3 sequence (DNA): TGCGCCAGCAGCTTGGAGGGACAGGGTGGCACTGAAGCTTTCTTT. The chain carries TRBV5-1 and TRBJ1-1, with 9 bases identical to TRBD1. Germline loops: CDR1 SGHRS, CDR2 YFSETQ. Losses at the gene ends were 0 bases for V and 4 bases for J; bases not matched to a gene: 4. This CDR3 region has 15 residues.

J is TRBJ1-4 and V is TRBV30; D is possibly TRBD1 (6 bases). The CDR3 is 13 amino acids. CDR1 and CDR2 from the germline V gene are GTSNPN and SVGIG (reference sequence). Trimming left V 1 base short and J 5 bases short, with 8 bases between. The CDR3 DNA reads TGTGCCTGGAGTGGGACAGTGAATGAAAAACTGTTTTTT. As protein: CAWSGTVNEKLFF. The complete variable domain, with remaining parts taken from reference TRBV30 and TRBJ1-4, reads SQTIHQWPATLVQPVGSPLSLECTVEGTSNPNLYWYRQAAGRGLQLLFYSVGIGQISSEVPQNLSASRPQDRQFILSSKKLLLSDSGFYLCAWSGTVNEKLFFGSGTQLSVL.

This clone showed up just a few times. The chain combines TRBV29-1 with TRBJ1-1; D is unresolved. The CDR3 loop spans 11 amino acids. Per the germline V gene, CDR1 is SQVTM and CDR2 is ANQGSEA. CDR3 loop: CSRTGNTEAFF. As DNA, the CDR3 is TGCAGTAGGACTGGGAACACTGAAGCTTTCTTT.